The 3 T cell receptor beta chains reported below all come from one sample, sequenced in a study of cytomegalovirus exposure and HLA in healthy donors. The repertoire was sequenced with immunoSEQ multiplex PCR; TCRdb's copy has only in-frame clones and lacks some. Of roughly 65,000 clones listed, roughly nine tenths were seen once; the top ten hold about 3%. Sequenced input: PBMCs. All receptors derive from a man in his late teens or twenties in good health and CMV-seronegative.

J is TRBJ1-1 and V is TRBV19; D is uncertain. The CDR3 loop spans 12 amino acids. Germline V CDR1 and CDR2: LNHDA, SQIVND (reference sequence). Trimming removed 10 bases at V and 1 base at J, with 10 bases between. CDR3 DNA: TGTGCCACGCGCCCCTCGAACACTGAAGCTTTCTTT. Its protein is CATRPSNTEAFF.

The genes are TRBV18 and TRBJ2-7; the match to TRBD1 covers 9 bases. V lost 6 bases to trimming and J lost 1 base; unmatched junction nucleotides: 7. CDR3 length equals 15 residues. In germline, CDR1 is KGHSH, CDR2 LQKENI. The CDR3 DNA reads TGTGCCAGCTCTCTCATGGGACAGGGATCCTACGAGCAGTACTTC. It translates to CASSLMGQGSYEQYF.

The CDR3 sequence: CSVRQEINQPQHF. The CDR3 region has the DNA TGCAGCGTTAGACAGGAAATTAATCAGCCCCAGCATTTT. The chain combines TRBV29-1 with TRBJ1-5; TRBD1 might be the D (6 bases). This CDR3 has 13 residues. Between the trimmed V and J ends, which lost 5 bases and 4 bases, there was a span of 12 bases. The germline CDR1 and CDR2 sequences are SQVTM and ANQGSEA.